The 25 T cell receptor beta chains in this list originate from one sample, sequenced in a study of blood T cell repertoires in COVID-19. Libraries were prepared by immunoSEQ multiplex PCR; TCRdb keeps only in-frame clonotypes and omits some of them. The table has 200,000 to 300,000 clones, roughly 79% seen once. The sequenced sample was peripheral blood. These receptors all come from a woman of 80 years or more with COVID-19, enrolled during active disease.

This chain uses TRBV2 with TRBJ2-1, with a tentative D call TRBD1 (6 bases). V lost 6 bases, J lost 11 bases, and 11 bases lay in between. In germline, CDR1 is SNHLY, CDR2 FYNNEI. The length of the CDR3 is 11 residues. CDR3: CASRGASKQFF. CDR3 DNA sequence: TGTGCCAGCAGGGGGGCATCTAAGCAGTTCTTC.

The chain links TRBV5-8 to TRBJ2-1; TRBD2 aligns across 12 bases. The trim removed 0 bases at V and 10 bases at J, leaving 8 bases unmatched. The CDR3 covers 16 residues. The germline CDR1 and CDR2 sequences are SGHTS and YDEGEE. DNA for the CDR3: TGTGCCAGCAGCTTGGCCCTAGCGGGAGGGCCAAGAGAGCAGTTCTTC. This translates into CASSLALAGGPREQFF. The full variable domain, its missing parts supplied by reference TRBV5-8 and TRBJ2-1, is EAGVTQSPTHLIKTRGQQATLRCSPISGHTSVYWYQQALGLGLQFLLWYDEGEERNRGNFPPRFSGRQFPNYSSELNVNALELEDSALYLCASSLALAGGPREQFFGPGTRLTVL.

The rearrangement joins TRBV9 to TRBJ1-2; 8 bases match TRBD1. Germline assignment: CDR1 SGDLS and CDR2 YYNGEE. The V segment lost 2 bases and the J segment 7 bases; nucleotides outside the gene matches: 10. The CDR3 contains 15 residues. The CDR3 reads CASSVADREGGGYTF. CDR3 DNA sequence: TGTGCCAGCAGCGTGGCGGACAGGGAGGGTGGTGGCTACACCTTC.

This chain connects TRBV10-3 to TRBJ1-5, with a tentative D call TRBD1 (5 bases). Germline V lookup: CDR1 ENHRY, CDR2 SYGVKD. This CDR3 spans 17 amino acids. V gave up 0 bases and J gave up 8 bases, with 20 bases separating them. CDR3 amino acids: CAISESRPGLLEEPQHF. The CDR3 DNA reads TGTGCCATCAGTGAGTCGAGGCCAGGGCTCCTAGAAGAGCCCCAGCATTTT.

This sequence joins TRBV7-3 and TRBJ2-2; maybe TRBD1 (5 bases). The length of the CDR3 is 14 residues. Germline CDR1 reads SGHTA; CDR2 reads FQGTGA. The V gene lost 4 bases and the J gene lost 1 base, with 7 bases spanning the gap. The CDR3 protein is CASSYQGNTGELFF. The CDR3 bases are TGTGCCAGCAGCTATCAGGGGAACACCGGGGAGCTGTTTTTT.

The rearrangement links TRBV5-6 to TRBJ2-1, with 8 positions matching TRBD2. The CDR3 sequence is 15 residues long. Germline V gene lookup returns CDR1 SGHDT and CDR2 YYEEEE. Trimming cost V 1 base and J 7 bases; bases outside gene matches: 7. Written as DNA, the CDR3 is TGTGCCAGCAGCTTGCAAGCGGGAGCCCGGAATGAGCAGTTCTTC. It translates to CASSLQAGARNEQFF.

J is TRBJ2-5 and V is TRBV2; D may be TRBD2 (6 bases). The length of the CDR3 is 13 residues. The germline gives CDR1 SNHLY, CDR2 FYNNEI. Trimming stripped 4 bases from V and 4 bases from J, with 10 bases between. The CDR3 loop reads CASSVGRRETQYF. The CDR3 DNA reads as TGTGCCAGCAGTGTAGGGAGGAGAGAGACCCAGTACTTC.

V and J are TRBV15 and TRBJ2-2; a possible D gene is TRBD2 (5 bases). V was trimmed by 1 base and J by 6 bases, leaving 9 bases between them. CDR1 and CDR2 (germline): LNHNV, YYDKDF (reference sequence). The CDR3 sequence is 14 residues long. In DNA form, the CDR3 reads TGTGCCACCAGCAGAGGGGCGGGCGCCGGGGAGCTGTTTTTT. Residues: CATSRGAGAGELFF.

The rearrangement joins TRBV3-1 (or the pseudogene TRBV3-2) to TRBJ1-5, with D perhaps TRBD1 (5 bases). The CDR3 length is 15 residues. Trimming left V 2 bases short and J 2 bases short, with 10 bases between. The V gene's germline CDR1 is LGHDT and CDR2 YNNKEL (reference sequence). The CDR3 coding sequence is TGTGCCAGCAGCCAATCAGGGTGGGGCAATCAGCCCCAGCATTTT. Its protein product is CASSQSGWGNQPQHF.

V is TRBV18 and J is TRBJ1-5, with D possibly matching TRBD1 (6 bases). Trimming took off 3 bases at V and 0 bases at J, with 15 bases between the two ends. Germline V gives CDR1 KGHSH, CDR2 LQKENI. The CDR3 covers 17 residues. The CDR3 region has the DNA TGTGCCAGCTCACCGCGCGGACAGCAATTTAGCAATCAGCCCCAGCATTTT. Protein product: CASSPRGQQFSNQPQHF.

V and J are TRBV5-1 and TRBJ2-3; 7 bases map to TRBD2. Trimming at V came to 2 bases and at J to 0 bases, leaving 6 bases not matched to a gene. Germline CDR1 is SGHRS and CDR2 is YFSETQ. This CDR3 region has 16 residues. DNA of the CDR3: TGCGCCAGCAGCTTTAGAGCGGGGACTAGCACAGATACGCAGTATTTT. Amino acids: CASSFRAGTSTDTQYF.

CDR3 nucleotide sequence: TGTGCCAGCAGCCCGGGGGGGTGGGGCGCAGGGGAGACCCAGTACTTC. Translating it yields CASSPGGWGAGETQYF. The chain links TRBV5-4 to TRBJ2-5, with 8 bases that match TRBD2. Germline V gives CDR1 SGHNT, CDR2 YYREEE (reference sequence). The CDR3 consists of 16 residues. V shed 4 bases and J 5 bases; nucleotides not matched to a gene: 13.

The chain links TRBV13 to TRBJ1-1; D not certain. Per the germline V gene, CDR1 is PRHDT and CDR2 is FYEKMQ (reference sequence). V lost 1 base and J lost 2, with 17 bases in between. The CDR3 sequence is 17 residues long. The CDR3 is CASSLVGPFLANTEAFF. CDR3 in DNA: TGTGCCAGCAGCTTAGTTGGCCCCTTTTTGGCTAACACTGAAGCTTTCTTT.

This clone was counted a single time. The genes are TRBV15 and TRBJ2-6; D gene ambiguous. CDR3 length: 17 amino acids. V was trimmed by 2 bases and J by 0 bases, leaving 11 bases between them. Germline CDR1 reads LNHNV; CDR2 reads YYDKDF (reference sequence). CDR3: CATSRRSTPSGANVLTF. CDR3 bases: TGTGCCACCAGCAGACGCTCTACCCCCTCTGGGGCCAACGTCCTGACTTTC.

This chain uses TRBV7-9 with TRBJ2-7; D possibly corresponds to TRBD1 (5 bases). The V and J ends lost 3 bases and 1 base respectively, with 13 bases between them. Germline V gene sequence: CDR1 SEHNR, CDR2 FQNEAQ (reference sequence). The CDR3 is made up of 15 amino acids. The CDR3: CASSLSAGLSYEQYF. CDR3 coding DNA: TGTGCCAGCAGCTTGTCGGCAGGGCTGTCCTACGAGCAGTACTTC. The full variable domain, with the rest looked up from reference TRBV7-9 and TRBJ2-7, is DTGVSQNPRHKITKRGQNVTFRCDPISEHNRLYWYRQTLGQGPEFLTYFQNEAQLEKSRLLSDRFSAERPKGSFSTLEIQRTEQGDSAMYLCASSLSAGLSYEQYFGPGTRLTVT.

The chain is built from TRBV7-9 and TRBJ2-7; perhaps TRBD1 as D (6 bases). The CDR3 consists of 13 residues. Germline CDR1 and CDR2: SEHNR and FQNEAQ (reference sequence). V lost 3 bases and J lost 3, with 9 bases in between. The CDR3 here is CASSLGHSYEQYF. The DNA for the CDR3 is TGTGCCAGCAGCTTGGGACATAGCTACGAGCAGTACTTC.

The chain combines TRBV19 with TRBJ1-5, with a possible D match to TRBD1 (6 bases). The CDR3 has 17 residues. CDR1 is LNHDA, CDR2 SQIVND, per germline (reference sequence). Deletions cut 2 bases from V and 4 bases from J, with 18 bases between. DNA of the CDR3: TGTGCCAGTAGTATACAGGGGAGCCGCCTAGCTAATCAGCCCCAGCATTTT. Its protein product is CASSIQGSRLANQPQHF.

The chain recombines TRBV28 with TRBJ1-3, with D hard to call. Trimming removed 3 bases at V and 0 bases at J, with 9 bases between. From germline, CDR1 is MDHEN and CDR2 SYDVKM. The CDR3 is 15 residues long. CDR3 nucleotides: TGTGCCAGCAGTTTTAACAGCTACTCTGGAAACACCATATATTTT. This codes for CASSFNSYSGNTIYF.

A single count supports this clone. The chain has TRBV19 and TRBJ1-5; weak D call: TRBD1 (6 bases). This CDR3 region has 15 residues. V gave up 2 bases and J gave up 2 bases, with 10 bases separating them. CDR1 and CDR2 from the germline V gene are LNHDA and SQIVND (reference sequence). CDR3 loop: CASSIQAGGNQPQHF. Here the CDR3 DNA reads TGTGCCAGTAGTATACAGGCAGGGGGCAATCAGCCCCAGCATTTT. The full variable domain, rest sourced from reference TRBV19 and TRBJ1-5, is DGGITQSPKYLFRKEGQNVTLSCEQNLNHDAMYWYRQDPGQGLRLIYYSQIVNDFQKGDIAEGYSVSREKKESFPLTVTSAQKNPTAFYLCASSIQAGGNQPQHFGDGTRLSIL.

The rearrangement joins TRBV2 to TRBJ2-2; 9 positions match TRBD2. This CDR3 comprises 15 residues. V lost 10 bases, J lost 6 bases, and 12 bases stayed unmatched. Looked up from germline, CDR1 is SNHLY and CDR2 is FYNNEI. CDR3 protein: CATSGVAGEAGELFF. The CDR3 coding sequence is TGTGCCACCTCAGGGGTAGCGGGGGAAGCCGGGGAGCTGTTTTTT.

The CDR3 loop is CAISDPQGVGTEAFF. The CDR3 DNA reads as TGTGCCATCAGTGACCCTCAGGGGGTAGGCACTGAAGCTTTCTTT. The gene calls are TRBV10-3 and TRBJ1-1; 7 bases are shared with TRBD1. The V segment lost 3 bases and the J segment 4 bases; nucleotides outside the gene matches: 8. CDR1 and CDR2 from the germline V gene are ENHRY and SYGVKD. CDR3 size: 15 residues.

The chain combines TRBV9 with TRBJ1-1, with 7 bases fitting TRBD1. Germline assignment: CDR1 SGDLS and CDR2 YYNGEE. With V trimmed by 4 bases and J by 1 base, 7 bases remained unmatched. The CDR3 totals 15 residues. CDR3 nucleotide sequence: TGTGCCAGCAGCAATCAAGGGGGCCGGAACACTGAAGCTTTCTTT. This translates into CASSNQGGRNTEAFF.

The chain carries TRBV28 and TRBJ2-7; 9 bases are shared with TRBD1. Trimming at V came to 8 bases and at J to 2 bases, leaving 1 base not matched to a gene. CDR3 size: 12 residues. CDR1 is MDHEN and CDR2 is SYDVKM in the germline V gene. The CDR3, as DNA: TGTGCCAGCCGGGACAGGGCCTACGAGCAGTACTTC. Translating gives CASRDRAYEQYF.

V and J are TRBV19 and TRBJ1-1; D perhaps matches TRBD1 (6 bases). The CDR3 runs to 17 residues. Deletions cut 1 base from V and 0 bases from J, with 15 bases between. The germline gives CDR1 LNHDA, CDR2 SQIVND (reference sequence). CDR3 sequence reads: CASSIGGGAYMNTEAFF. In DNA, the CDR3 is TGTGCCAGTAGTATAGGAGGGGGAGCCTACATGAACACTGAAGCTTTCTTT. Combining the CDR3 with reference TRBV19 and TRBJ1-1 gives the whole variable domain DGGITQSPKYLFRKEGQNVTLSCEQNLNHDAMYWYRQDPGQGLRLIYYSQIVNDFQKGDIAEGYSVSREKKESFPLTVTSAQKNPTAFYLCASSIGGGAYMNTEAFFGQGTRLTVV.

Regarding this clone: This specimen includes other DNA sequences encoding the same CDR3. This rearrangement joins TRBV11-2 to TRBJ2-5; 8 bases align to TRBD1. CDR3 length equals 13 residues. CDR1 and CDR2 (germline): SGHAT, FQNNGV. With 5 bases clipped from V and 4 bases from J, the junction kept 3 bases outside the gene matches. The CDR3 nucleotides are TGTGCCAGCAGCCGTGACAGGGGAGAGACCCAGTACTTC. Translation gives CASSRDRGETQYF.